The 16 T cell receptor beta chains listed next were all sequenced from one sample in a study of OX40 agonist ivuxolimab in advanced cancers. Sequencing used immunoSEQ multiplex PCR; TCRdb keeps in-frame clones, though not all of them. The repertoire holds about 67,000 clones, roughly 90% seen once, with 2.2% in the top ten. Sequencing was performed on CD4+ or CD8+ T cells sorted from blood, taken in a trial of the OX40 agonist ivuxolimab. The source of these receptors is an adult with an advanced solid tumor such as melanoma, head and neck, liver or kidney cancer.

This chain links TRBV9 with TRBJ1-2; a weak D match, TRBD1 (6 bases). V dropped 7 bases and J dropped 1 base, with 17 bases sitting between them. The CDR3 covers 15 residues. Germline CDR1 reads SGDLS; CDR2 reads YYNGEE. As DNA, the CDR3 is TGTGCCAGCGGCCCACAGGGAACCCTTAACTATGGCTACACCTTC. This codes for CASGPQGTLNYGYTF.

The chain combines TRBV5-1 with TRBJ1-2; 9 bases align to TRBD1. This CDR3 contains 14 residues. Trimming took 5 bases from V and 2 from J; bases not matched to a gene: 4. Germline V lookup: CDR1 SGHRS, CDR2 YFSETQ. CDR3 residues: CASSPGQGNYGYTF. The CDR3 DNA reads TGCGCCAGCAGTCCGGGACAGGGAAACTATGGCTACACCTTC. Variable domain in full (rest from reference TRBV5-1 and TRBJ1-2): KAGVTQTPRYLIKTRGQQVTLSCSPISGHRSVSWYQQTPGQGLQFLFEYFSETQRNKGNFPGRFSGRQFSNSRSEMNVSTLELGDSALYLCASSPGQGNYGYTFGSGTRLTVV.

This chain uses TRBV5-1 with TRBJ2-3, with TRBD1 matching over 9 bases. Losses at the gene ends were 5 bases for V and 5 bases for J; bases not matched to a gene: 9. The CDR3 totals 15 residues. Germline V lookup: CDR1 SGHRS, CDR2 YFSETQ. The CDR3 DNA is TGCGCCAGCAGTACCCGACAGGGGGTGGTAGATACGCAGTATTTT. Its protein product is CASSTRQGVVDTQYF.

The chain is built from TRBV5-1 and TRBJ2-3; weak D call: TRBD2 (5 bases). This CDR3 is 15 amino acids long. Deletions cut 0 bases from V and 2 bases from J, with 10 bases between. Germline-derived CDR1 and CDR2 are SGHRS and YFSETQ. The DNA of the CDR3 is TGCGCCAGCAGCTTGGGAGGGCTCTTCACAGATACGCAGTATTTT. It translates to CASSLGGLFTDTQYF. Full variable domain (remainder filled in from reference TRBV5-1 and TRBJ2-3): KAGVTQTPRYLIKTRGQQVTLSCSPISGHRSVSWYQQTPGQGLQFLFEYFSETQRNKGNFPGRFSGRQFSNSRSEMNVSTLELGDSALYLCASSLGGLFTDTQYFGPGTRLTVL.

The CDR3 DNA sequence: TGTGCCAGCAGCTACCGGACAGGGGGCACTGAGCAGTTCTTC. Translated: CASSYRTGGTEQFF. The chain couples TRBV7-6 to TRBJ2-1, with 11 nucleotides matching TRBD1. J gave up 9 bases and V 4 bases, and 5 bases lay outside the gene matches. There are 14 residues in the CDR3. The germline gives CDR1 SGHVS, CDR2 FNYEAQ.

The V call is TRBV6-5, the J call TRBJ1-2; 9 bases are a match to TRBD1. With 6 bases clipped from V and 6 bases from J, the junction kept 11 bases outside the gene matches. Germline lookup yields CDR1 MNHEY and CDR2 SVGAGI. CDR3 length: 15 residues. The CDR3 reads CASSLRQGGRDGYTF. Here the CDR3 DNA reads TGTGCCAGCAGCCTTCGACAGGGGGGCCGGGATGGCTACACCTTC.

V gene TRBV7-2 combines with J gene TRBJ2-1; D gene ambiguous. Germline V lookup: CDR1 SGHTA, CDR2 FQGNSA. The V end was cut by 1 base, the J end by 5 bases, with 9 bases between. This CDR3 comprises 14 residues. CDR3 amino acids: CASSLVRQHNEQFF. CDR3 in DNA: TGTGCCAGCAGCTTAGTCAGGCAACACAATGAGCAGTTCTTC.

This chain uses TRBV5-1 with TRBJ1-1, with unresolved D. The length of the CDR3 is 14 residues. The V gene's germline CDR1 is SGHRS and CDR2 YFSETQ. V lost 5 bases to trimming and J lost 1 base, with 12 bases between them. The CDR3 DNA sequence: TGCGCCAGCAGTTTTACAGCTACGAACACTGAAGCTTTCTTT. Its translation: CASSFTATNTEAFF.

This clone was counted a single time. The chain joins TRBV19 to TRBJ2-5, with TRBD2 as a possible D gene (5 bases). CDR3 length: 17 amino acids. Trimming took off 1 base at V and 1 base at J, with 16 bases between the two ends. Germline V gene lookup returns CDR1 LNHDA and CDR2 SQIVND (reference sequence). CDR3 amino acids: CASSIAGVARLQETQYF. In DNA form, the CDR3 reads TGTGCCAGTAGTATAGCCGGGGTAGCGAGACTCCAAGAGACCCAGTACTTC.

The genes are TRBV5-4 and TRBJ1-2; D perhaps matches TRBD1 (5 bases). Germline V gene sequence: CDR1 SGHNT, CDR2 YYREEE (reference sequence). V was shortened by 0 bases and J by 4 bases, with 10 bases between the two germline ends. The length of the CDR3 is 14 residues. CDR3 amino acids: CASSLARDPYGYTF. CDR3 nucleotides: TGTGCCAGCAGCTTGGCCCGGGACCCCTATGGCTACACCTTC.

This sequence joins TRBV6-1 and TRBJ1-1; D gene unclear. V lost 6 bases, J lost 6 bases, and 11 bases lay in between. This CDR3 region has 12 residues. Germline V gene sequence: CDR1 MNHNS, CDR2 SASEGT. CDR3 DNA: TGTGCCAGCAGCCCGCGGAGCGCTGAAGCTTTCTTT. Amino acids: CASSPRSAEAFF.

The chain joins TRBV2 to TRBJ1-2, with 8 bases lining up with TRBD1. CDR3 length: 13 amino acids. V was clipped by 7 bases and J by 4 bases; unmatched bases: 5. The germline V gene has CDR1 SNHLY and CDR2 FYNNEI. The CDR3 nucleotides read TGTGCCAGCACCCCAGGGGGCGTCTATGGCTACACCTTC. Translation: CASTPGGVYGYTF.

This clone was seen once. The V gene is TRBV4-3, the J gene TRBJ2-3; either TRBD1 or TRBD2 may supply D (5 bases each). The CDR3 has 17 residues. V was clipped by 4 bases and J by 4 bases, with 21 bases between them. The germline V gene has CDR1 LGHNA and CDR2 YSLEER. As DNA, the CDR3 is TGCGCCAGCAGCCTAGACGTGTCCGGGGACGGACCAGATACGCAGTATTTT. Its translation: CASSLDVSGDGPDTQYF.

The gene calls are TRBV7-8 and TRBJ2-3; perhaps TRBD1 as D (6 bases). The V end lost 7 bases, the J end lost 0 bases, and 14 bases lay between the germline ends. The CDR3 runs to 15 residues. Per germline, CDR1 SGHVS and CDR2 FQNEAQ. The CDR3 loop is CASTSTGVSTDTQYF. CDR3 bases: TGTGCCAGCACCTCGACAGGAGTGAGCACAGATACGCAGTATTTT.

V is TRBV28 and J is TRBJ2-7, with D perhaps matching TRBD1 (6 bases). There are 15 residues in the CDR3. The V and J ends lost 4 bases and 6 bases respectively, with 19 bases between them. Germline loops: CDR1 MDHEN, CDR2 SYDVKM. The CDR3, as DNA: TGTGCCAGCAGTTCAATCCCCGAGACAGGACGCGAGCAGTACTTC. Translation: CASSSIPETGREQYF.

The chain carries TRBV6-5 and TRBJ1-2; 10 bases line up with TRBD1. CDR1 is MNHEY and CDR2 is SVGAGI in the germline V gene. This CDR3 spans 15 amino acids. The J segment lost 4 bases and the V segment lost 6 bases, leaving 8 bases of the junction unmatched. CDR3 coding DNA: TGTGCCAGCAGCCCCCCCGGGACAGGGGCCTATGGCTACACCTTC. Protein product: CASSPPGTGAYGYTF.